These 20 T cell receptor beta chains were sequenced from one sample in a study of T cells after yellow fever vaccination (dated by TCRdb to about 2019). Library construction relied on 5' RACE. The run used an Illumina HiSeq 2500. The public reads were quality trimmed at Q25 with fastp and then assembled into clones with MiXCR by TCRdb, keeping productive beta chains. All rows with the same CDR3 protein become a single entry with the most common DNA and genes. The sample data list about 74,000 distinct CDR3 sequences, and approximately 6.9% of these were observed just once. About 32% of the sample rests with the top ten. In the paper's terms, the treatment or condition label means: live attenuated yellow fever vaccine strain. Source: CD8+ T cells sorted from PBMCs, taken 4 to 6 days after the first yellow fever vaccination. These TCRs come from a man aged 18 to 30 who received the YFV17D yellow fever vaccine.

CDR3 loop: CASSRTGGGNEQFF. The CDR3, as DNA: TGTGCCAGCAGTCGGACAGGGGGAGGGAATGAGCAGTTCTTC. The V and J genes are TRBV6-5 and TRBJ2-1; 10 nucleotides match TRBD1. V was clipped by 5 bases and J by 7 bases; unmatched bases: 5. CDR1 is MNHEY and CDR2 is SVGAGI in the germline V gene. The CDR3 totals 14 residues.

This clonotype was observed a few times. The J gene is TRBJ2-1, the V gene TRBV29-1; TRBD1 is a possible D gene (6 bases). The CDR3 totals 14 residues. Germline V lookup: CDR1 SQVTM, CDR2 ANQGSEA. V was trimmed by 7 bases and J by 3 bases, leaving 16 bases between them. CDR3 amino acids: CSAPGQLNYNEQFF. Here the CDR3 DNA reads TGCAGCGCCCCTGGACAGTTAAACTACAATGAGCAGTTCTTC.

With respect to this clonotype: A much larger clonotype is one base distant, so this may be a read error. For the CDR3, the DNA is TGCGCCAGCAGCCATGGAGGGATTAATCAGCCCCAGCATTTT. Amino acids: CASSHGGINQPQHF. The V gene is TRBV4-1, the J gene TRBJ1-5; D remains unclear. Germline CDR1 and CDR2: MGHRA and YSYEKL. This CDR3 spans 14 amino acids. V gave up 3 bases and J gave up 4 bases, with 10 bases separating them.

This clonotype was seen only a few times. V is TRBV19 and J is TRBJ2-1; 11 bases align to TRBD2. Trimming removed 1 base from V and 7 bases from J; junction bases left unmatched: 9. Looked up from germline, CDR1 is LNHDA and CDR2 is SQIVND (reference sequence). This CDR3 is built from 17 residues. This CDR3 reads CASSIGSGGAYGNEQFF. DNA of the CDR3: TGTGCCAGTAGTATAGGTAGCGGGGGGGCCTATGGTAATGAGCAGTTCTTC.

The rearrangement links TRBV29-1 to TRBJ2-7, with D unclear. The CDR3 loop spans 13 amino acids. Between the trimmed V and J ends, which lost 5 bases and 0 bases, there was a span of 11 bases. The germline gives CDR1 SQVTM, CDR2 ANQGSEA. The CDR3 is CSVTSESSYEQYF. In DNA, the CDR3 is TGCAGCGTTACCAGCGAGAGCTCCTACGAGCAGTACTTC.

This rearrangement joins TRBV28 to TRBJ1-2; D is unresolved. The V gene's germline CDR1 is MDHEN and CDR2 SYDVKM. Trimming removed 6 bases from V and 4 bases from J, with 12 bases in between. The CDR3 runs 13 residues. CDR3 sequence: CASSLNTAYGYTF. The CDR3 DNA is TGTGCCAGCAGCTTGAATACCGCCTATGGCTACACCTTC.

This clonotype was picked up many times. This rearrangement joins TRBV12-3 or TRBV12-4 to TRBJ1-3, with D unresolved. This CDR3 spans 13 amino acids. The ends were cut back, 8 bases at V and 2 bases at J, with 10 bases in the middle. DNA for the CDR3: TGTGCCAGCTCCACGAGGGCTGGAAACACCATATATTTT. Residues: CASSTRAGNTIYF.

This clonotype was found many times. J is TRBJ2-7 and V is TRBV4-1, with 12 bases that match TRBD1. Germline-derived CDR1 and CDR2 are MGHRA and YSYEKL. The CDR3 length is 16 residues. Germline trimming cut 1 base from V and 2 bases from J; bases unmatched to any gene: 3. DNA of the CDR3: TGCGCCAGCAGCCAAGGGGACAGGGGGCTTACCTACGAGCAGTACTTC. Protein sequence: CASSQGDRGLTYEQYF.

The sample holds a few counts of this clonotype. V gene TRBV6-2 or TRBV6-3 combines with J gene TRBJ2-1, with 8 bases identical to TRBD2. This CDR3 is 13 amino acids long. Germline CDR1 reads MNHEY; CDR2 reads SVGEGT. The J segment lost 11 bases and the V segment lost 11 bases, leaving 14 bases of the junction unmatched. Here the CDR3 reads CAAASGGANKQFF. CDR3 nucleotide sequence: TGTGCCGCTGCAAGCGGGGGTGCAAATAAGCAGTTCTTC.

This clonotype was observed a handful of times. The junction differs from germline at one of its ends, possibly a read error. The chain carries TRBV4-3 and TRBJ1-2, with unresolved D. The CDR3 loop spans 15 amino acids. CDR1 is LGHNA, CDR2 YSLEER, per germline. The CDR3 protein is CASSQDWVDNYGYTF. CDR3 nucleotide sequence: TGCGCCAGCAGTCAAGATTGGGTGGACAACTATGGCTACACCTTC.

This clonotype was seen only a few times. This chain uses TRBV5-5 with TRBJ1-1; a weak D match, TRBD1 (6 bases). This CDR3 has 18 amino acids. Germline CDR1 reads SGHKS; CDR2 reads YYEKEE (reference sequence). V gave up 0 bases and J gave up 6 bases, with 24 bases separating them. CDR3 nucleotides: TGTGCCAGCAGCTTGGAGGTACTAGGTGTACAGGGTGTCGCTGAAGCTTTCTTT. It translates to CASSLEVLGVQGVAEAFF.

The gene calls are TRBV29-1 and TRBJ1-1, with TRBD1 as a possible D gene (6 bases). V lost 6 bases and J lost 7, with 21 bases in between. The V gene's germline CDR1 is SQVTM and CDR2 ANQGSEA. This CDR3 spans 14 amino acids. The chain's CDR3 is CSVLPAGGRNEAFF. CDR3 nucleotide sequence: TGCAGCGTCCTCCCGGCGGGGGGCCGGAATGAAGCTTTCTTT.

This clonotype was counted only a few times. The rearrangement uses TRBV6-1 and TRBJ2-1; a weak D match, TRBD1 (5 bases). This CDR3 has 16 residues. In germline, CDR1 is MNHNS, CDR2 SASEGT. V lost 3 bases to trimming and J lost 2 bases, with 14 bases between them. CDR3 protein: CASSDSDRPPYNEQFF. CDR3 in DNA: TGTGCCAGCAGTGATTCAGACAGACCACCCTACAATGAGCAGTTCTTC.

At least ten counts were recorded for this clonotype. This chain links TRBV5-1 with TRBJ1-1, with a possible D match to TRBD1 (5 bases). Between the trimmed V and J ends, which lost 7 bases and 7 bases, there was a span of 14 bases. CDR1 and CDR2 from the germline V gene are SGHRS and YFSETQ. The CDR3 runs to 12 residues. The CDR3 DNA reads as TGCGCCAGCCGGGACGGTGTTGGTGAAGCTTTCTTT. Encoded protein: CASRDGVGEAFF.

This clonotype was detected a few times. This rearrangement joins TRBV7-9 to TRBJ2-2; 8 positions agree with TRBD1. The CDR3 spans 14 residues. The V segment lost 8 bases and the J segment 5 bases; nucleotides outside the gene matches: 7. Germline V gene data show CDR1 as SEHNR and CDR2 as FQNEAQ (reference sequence). DNA of the CDR3: TGTGCCAGCTTCGGACAGGGCTCAACCGGGGAGCTGTTTTTT. This sequence encodes CASFGQGSTGELFF.

CDR3 sequence: CASSLGGYQPQHF. CDR3 bases: TGTGCCAGCAGCTTAGGCGGGTATCAGCCCCAGCATTTT. The chain is built from TRBV7-8 and TRBJ1-5, with no clear D. Trimming stripped 1 base from V and 5 bases from J, with 6 bases between. Germline-derived CDR1 and CDR2 are SGHVS and FQNEAQ. The CDR3 sequence is 13 residues long. Complete variable domain (other parts from reference TRBV7-8 and TRBJ1-5): GAGVSQSPRYKVAKRGQDVALRCDPISGHVSLFWYQQALGQGPEFLTYFQNEAQLDKSGLPSDRFFAERPEGSVSTLKIQRTQQEDSAVYLCASSLGGYQPQHFGDGTRLSIL.

This clonotype has a count of ten or more. The chain has TRBV6-5 and TRBJ1-2; D not certain. This CDR3 is built from 13 residues. V was clipped by 3 bases and J by 6 bases, with 11 bases between them. The germline V gene encodes CDR1 MNHEY and CDR2 SVGAGI. The CDR3 loop reads CASSYEGFDGYTF. In DNA form, the CDR3 reads TGTGCCAGCAGTTATGAAGGGTTTGATGGCTACACCTTC.

Many counts were recorded for this clonotype. CDR3 amino acids: CASSLYPQTSSYNSPLHF. The DNA of the CDR3 is TGTGCCAGCAGTTTATACCCACAGACGAGCTCCTATAATTCACCCCTCCACTTT. The chain carries TRBV28 and TRBJ1-6; D not resolved. Germline CDR1 and CDR2: MDHEN and SYDVKM. V was trimmed by 1 base and J by 0 bases, leaving 13 bases between them. The CDR3 totals 18 residues. The full variable domain, completed using reference TRBV28 and TRBJ1-6, is DVKVTQSSRYLVKRTGEKVFLECVQDMDHENMFWYRQDPGLGLRLIYFSYDVKMKEKGDIPEGYSVSREKKERFSLILESASTNQTSMYLCASSLYPQTSSYNSPLHFGNGTRLTVT.

This clonotype appeared once. A clone one base away is much larger, so this may be a read error. The rearrangement joins TRBV5-6 to TRBJ2-7; tentative D call: TRBD2 (6 bases). Germline V gene data show CDR1 as SGHDT and CDR2 as YYEEEE. This CDR3 region has 13 residues. The CDR3 here is CASSSGGSYKQYV. The CDR3, as DNA: TGTGCCAGCAGCTCCGGGGGATCCTACAAGCAGTACGTC.

This clonotype has only a few counts. V gene TRBV6-5 combines with J gene TRBJ2-1, with 7 bases matching TRBD1. This CDR3 is 16 amino acids long. V was clipped by 0 bases and J by 8 bases; unmatched bases: 10. Germline CDR1 and CDR2: MNHEY and SVGAGI. As DNA, the CDR3 is TGTGCCAGCAGTTACTCAGAGGGGGCCCTAATCTATGAGCAGTTCTTC. Residues: CASSYSEGALIYEQFF.